This TCR beta chain was found in a study of shared clonotypes between healthy human individuals. Genomic DNA (from each subset) was split evenly across several immunoSEQ plates. TCRdb keeps only in-frame clones here, not all; method: immunoSEQ multiplex PCR. The top ten hold around 0.4% of the sample, which has roughly 2,500,000 clones, approximately 93% seen once. General observations from the study: Richness estimates generally favored naive over memory subsets. There were few donors, and this limited the genetic and exposure-history diversity represented.

Regarding this clone: Its antigen remains unknown.

This CDR3 spans 15 amino acids. Germline V lookup: CDR1 MDHEN, CDR2 SYDVKM. The germline V and J ends were trimmed by 2 bases and 1 base, with 11 bases remaining between them. Subsets obtained from CD4+ cells comprised CD45RA+ naive and CD45RA-negative memory cells. The sample comprised naive CD4+ T cells from PBMCs. As to subset: CD45RA+ positively selected. This chain joins TRBV28 and TRBJ1-1; D remains ambiguous. The sequence came from a man younger than 30 in good health. Some clones in this sample may be carry-over from other donors' samples. CDR3 residues: CASSLRMRENTEAFF. CDR3 in DNA: TGTGCCAGCAGTTTACGCATGAGGGAGAACACTGAAGCTTTCTTT.